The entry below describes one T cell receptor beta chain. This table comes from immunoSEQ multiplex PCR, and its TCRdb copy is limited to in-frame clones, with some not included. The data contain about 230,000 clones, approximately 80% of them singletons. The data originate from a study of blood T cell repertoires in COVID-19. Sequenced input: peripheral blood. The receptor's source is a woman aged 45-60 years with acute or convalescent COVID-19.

DNA for the CDR3: TGTGCCAGCAGACTCAGCGGGGCCACCTCCTACAATGAGCAGTTCTTC. It is translated as CASRLSGATSYNEQFF. This sequence joins TRBV3-1 (or the pseudogene TRBV3-2) and TRBJ2-1; 7 bases match TRBD2. Unmatched junction bases numbered 8, after V lost 6 bases and J lost 0 bases. The V gene's germline CDR1 is LGHDT and CDR2 YNNKEL (reference sequence). The CDR3 covers 16 residues.